The 23 T cell receptor beta chains given below trace back to one sample, sequenced in a study of Ad26.COV2.S vaccination and SARS-CoV-2 variants. Treatment defined: approximately 18 received Ad26.COV2.S at low or high dose, single or two shots; roughly five received placebo; per-sample allocation not given. Collection of samples fell on day 63 after the first vaccine or placebo injection. The assay was immunoSEQ multiplex PCR, and TCRdb's table has in-frame clones only and misses some. The sample has some 370,000 clones; roughly four fifths are singletons. The sample was peripheral blood, taken in a trial of Ad26.COV2.S vaccine versus placebo. These receptor sequences come from a person between 18 and 59 years old who received the Ad26.COV2.S COVID-19 vaccine or a placebo.

The V gene is TRBV12-3 or TRBV12-4, the J gene TRBJ2-7; a weak D match, TRBD1 (5 bases). This CDR3 comprises 12 residues. Trimming took off 6 bases at V and 3 bases at J, with 9 bases between the two ends. CDR3 sequence: CASSPGNYEQYF. CDR3 DNA sequence: TGTGCCAGCAGCCCAGGGAACTACGAGCAGTACTTC.

A few counts support this clone. The chain links TRBV4-1 to TRBJ1-5, with TRBD1 as a possible D gene (6 bases). Germline V gene data show CDR1 as MGHRA and CDR2 as YSYEKL. Trimming removed 2 bases at V and 4 bases at J, with 12 bases between. The CDR3 totals 15 residues. The CDR3 is CASSQSGTLNQPQHF. For the CDR3, the DNA is TGCGCCAGCAGCCAATCCGGGACACTTAATCAGCCCCAGCATTTT.

The J gene is TRBJ1-2, the V gene TRBV5-4, with D unresolved. Germline V gene lookup returns CDR1 SGHNT and CDR2 YYREEE (reference sequence). V lost 0 bases, J lost 12 bases, and 9 bases lay in between. The CDR3 consists of 11 residues. DNA of the CDR3: TGTGCCAGCAGCTTGGGCGGGCGACACACCTTC. This codes for CASSLGGRHTF.

The chain joins TRBV5-1 to TRBJ2-7; 9 bases agree with TRBD2. V gave up 4 bases and J gave up 3 bases; unmatched junction bases: 5. CDR1 and CDR2 from the germline V gene are SGHRS and YFSETQ. The CDR3 runs 14 residues. Here the CDR3 reads CASSPRLADYEQYF. For the CDR3, the DNA is TGCGCCAGCAGCCCCAGACTAGCGGACTACGAGCAGTACTTC.

This chain uses TRBV30 with TRBJ2-4; D may match TRBD1 or TRBD2 (6 bases each). Trimming removed 5 bases at V and 1 base at J, with 12 bases between. The CDR3 length is 14 residues. Germline V CDR1 and CDR2: GTSNPN, SVGIG (reference sequence). CDR3 sequence: CAWGGQGAKNIQYF. Written as DNA, the CDR3 is TGTGCCTGGGGAGGGCAGGGGGCCAAAAACATTCAGTACTTC.

This chain uses TRBV3-1 (or the pseudogene TRBV3-2) with TRBJ2-1, with 8 bases identical to TRBD2. CDR3 length equals 17 residues. The V gene end was trimmed by 1 base and the J gene end by 4 bases; junction bases not matched to a gene: 9. CDR1 and CDR2 (germline): LGHDT, YNNKEL (reference sequence). DNA for the CDR3: TGTGCCAGCAGCCAAGTCGGGGCGGGAGGAAGGTACAATGAGCAGTTCTTC. This gives the protein CASSQVGAGGRYNEQFF.

The chain combines TRBV19 with TRBJ1-5, with D tentatively TRBD1 (5 bases). Germline CDR1 LNHDA, CDR2 SQIVND (reference sequence). This CDR3 contains 11 residues. Trimming removed 4 bases at V and 11 bases at J, with 9 bases between. In DNA, the CDR3 is TGTGCCAGTAGTAATTTCAGGGCCCAGCATTTT. This gives the protein CASSNFRAQHF.

This chain joins TRBV11-3 and TRBJ2-2; D might be TRBD1 or TRBD2, each matching 7 bases. V was clipped by 5 bases and J by 4 bases, with 17 bases between them. Germline lookup yields CDR1 SGHNT and CDR2 YENEEA. This CDR3 spans 16 amino acids. The CDR3 is CASSPGGGASTGELFF. The DNA of the CDR3 is TGTGCCAGCAGCCCAGGGGGGGGAGCGAGCACCGGGGAGCTGTTTTTT.

The chain couples TRBV28 to TRBJ2-7; D not resolved. Germline CDR1 reads MDHEN; CDR2 reads SYDVKM. The germline V and J ends were trimmed by 6 bases and 2 bases, with 17 bases remaining between them. There are 15 residues in the CDR3. CDR3 protein: CASRIRATRPYEQYF. The CDR3 DNA reads TGTGCCAGCAGGATAAGAGCTACCCGGCCCTACGAGCAGTACTTC.

This chain links TRBV7-9 with TRBJ1-4, with D tentatively TRBD1 (5 bases). V was shortened by 1 base and J by 3 bases, with 9 bases between the two germline ends. The CDR3 contains 15 residues. Germline assignment: CDR1 SEHNR and CDR2 FQNEAQ (reference sequence). The CDR3 coding sequence is TGTGCCAGCAGCTTAGAGGGGAGGGCTAATGAAAAACTGTTTTTT. It specifies CASSLEGRANEKLFF.

The V gene is TRBV5-1, the J gene TRBJ2-3; no clear D. The CDR3 consists of 16 residues. V was trimmed by 0 bases and J by 2 bases, leaving 13 bases between them. Germline V gene sequence: CDR1 SGHRS, CDR2 YFSETQ. DNA of the CDR3: TGCGCCAGCAGCTTGGTGGCTAACCTTCCCACAGATACGCAGTATTTT. This translates into CASSLVANLPTDTQYF.

The genes are TRBV7-9 and TRBJ1-1; 10 positions match TRBD1. The junction had 3 bases not matched to a gene; V was cut back by 4 bases and J by 1 base. The CDR3 extends over 15 amino acids. Germline loops: CDR1 SEHNR, CDR2 FQNEAQ (reference sequence). The CDR3 reads CASSSGDRGNTEAFF. CDR3 DNA sequence: TGTGCCAGCAGCTCAGGGGACAGGGGGAACACTGAAGCTTTCTTT.

V usage is TRBV6-5 and J usage is TRBJ1-5, with TRBD1 matching 10 bases. CDR1 is MNHEY, CDR2 SVGAGI, per germline. Trimming removed 6 bases from V and 10 bases from J; junction bases left unmatched: 9. The CDR3 totals 14 residues. The CDR3 spells CASSHGQGVQPQHF. DNA for the CDR3: TGTGCCAGCAGCCACGGACAGGGGGTTCAACCCCAGCATTTT.

This chain connects TRBV2 to TRBJ2-3, with D tentatively TRBD2 (5 bases). Looked up from germline, CDR1 is SNHLY and CDR2 is FYNNEI. This CDR3 comprises 12 residues. The V and J ends lost 7 bases and 4 bases respectively, with 9 bases between them. CDR3 loop: CASTGGADTQYF. The CDR3 DNA follows: TGTGCCAGCACCGGAGGCGCAGATACGCAGTATTTT.

This clone was seen a handful of times. The rearrangement links TRBV7-9 to TRBJ2-7; D is possibly TRBD1 or TRBD2 (5 bases each). V was pared by 1 base and J by 3 bases, with 10 bases between. Per the germline V gene, CDR1 is SEHNR and CDR2 is FQNEAQ (reference sequence). CDR3 length equals 14 residues. The chain's CDR3 is CASSLGWDVYEQYF. CDR3 sequence (DNA): TGTGCCAGCAGCTTAGGGTGGGACGTCTACGAGCAGTACTTC.

J is TRBJ2-7 and V is TRBV6-5; 8 nucleotides align to TRBD2. This CDR3 is built from 16 residues. Germline trimming cut 2 bases from V and 2 bases from J; bases unmatched to any gene: 8. Germline CDR1 MNHEY, CDR2 SVGAGI. As DNA, the CDR3 is TGTGCCAGCAGTTACCTCGGGGGGGAAGGGGCCTACGAGCAGTACTTC. This gives the protein CASSYLGGEGAYEQYF.

The rearrangement joins TRBV6-5 to TRBJ2-1; possibly TRBD2 for D (6 bases). Germline V gene sequence: CDR1 MNHEY, CDR2 SVGAGI. The CDR3 totals 12 residues. The CDR3 region has the DNA TGTGTCACCGGGACTCCGGTGGATGAGCAGTTCTTC. Translating gives CVTGTPVDEQFF.

The CDR3 loop reads CASSLGMGRTEAFF. The CDR3 bases are TGTGCCAGCAGCTTAGGAATGGGCCGGACTGAAGCTTTCTTT. The chain combines TRBV7-6 with TRBJ1-1; D call uncertain. Trimming shortened V by 1 base and J by 5 bases, and 11 bases separated the two germline ends. The CDR3 runs to 14 residues. Germline CDR1 and CDR2: SGHVS and FNYEAQ.

This rearrangement joins TRBV6-5 to TRBJ1-3, with 7 bases lining up with TRBD1. Germline V gene sequence: CDR1 MNHEY, CDR2 SVGAGI. This CDR3 spans 15 amino acids. V trimming: 6 bases; J trimming: 0 bases; junction bases outside the gene matches: 5. The CDR3 bases are TGTGCCAGCAGAAACAGGGGTTACTCTGGAAACACCATATATTTT. Translated: CASRNRGYSGNTIYF.

CDR3 DNA sequence: TGTGCCAGTAGTATGATGGGACAGGGAAATTCACCCCTCCACTTT. This translates into CASSMMGQGNSPLHF. V and J are TRBV19 and TRBJ1-6; 9 bases are shared with TRBD1. CDR1 LNHDA and CDR2 SQIVND come from the germline V gene (reference sequence). The CDR3 spans 15 residues. The trim removed 3 bases at V and 7 bases at J, leaving 4 bases unmatched.

V gene TRBV18 combines with J gene TRBJ1-1, with 7 bases identical to TRBD1. From germline, CDR1 is KGHSH and CDR2 LQKENI. The V gene end was trimmed by 4 bases and the J gene end by 2 bases; junction bases not matched to a gene: 7. The CDR3 covers 15 residues. The CDR3 spells CASSLSGTVNTEAFF. Written as DNA, the CDR3 is TGTGCCAGCTCACTTTCCGGGACAGTCAACACTGAAGCTTTCTTT.

This rearrangement joins TRBV6-6 to TRBJ1-4; D is perhaps TRBD1 (5 bases). Germline values: CDR1 MNHNY, CDR2 SVGAGI (reference sequence). The CDR3 is made up of 15 amino acids. V lost 0 bases and J lost 8, with 13 bases in between. For the CDR3, the DNA is TGTGCCAGCAGTTACTCCGGGGGGGACGGGGAAAAACTGTTTTTT. It yields the protein CASSYSGGDGEKLFF.

The J gene is TRBJ1-4, the V gene TRBV20-1; D remains ambiguous. V was trimmed by 5 bases and J by 17 bases, leaving 18 bases between them. This CDR3 contains 11 residues. Germline loops: CDR1 DFQATT, CDR2 SNEGSKA (reference sequence). The CDR3 bases are TGCAGTGCTTTGGGCGGAGAACACAAATTTTTT. This sequence encodes CSALGGEHKFF.